The following is a T cell receptor beta chain sequence with its context. How the authors handled the data: Amplified reference gene primers provided the basis for estimating nucleated cell counts. Method: immunoSEQ multiplex PCR; TCRdb's copy keeps in-frame clones and lacks some. V, J and clone size are those of that table, while D and trimming were read from the DNA. The data hold 140,000 to 150,000 clones, with 88% observed a single time. The data are from a study of blood T cell repertoires in COVID-19. Study-level information: Sites in the United States, Italy and Spain provided acute and convalescent COVID-19 samples. Sources were T cells, B-cell-depleted T cells, or PBMCs; the material itself was cDNA or gDNA.

Sequencing input: peripheral blood. The receptor's source is a man in his 70s with acute or convalescent COVID-19.

The CDR3 is CASSYLKPGNGNTIYF. CDR3 coding DNA: TGTGCCAGCAGTTACCTGAAGCCGGGGAATGGGAACACCATATATTTT. V gene TRBV6-5 combines with J gene TRBJ1-3; no firm D call. The CDR3 loop spans 16 amino acids. Per germline, CDR1 MNHEY and CDR2 SVGAGI. The V gene lost 2 bases and the J gene lost 7 bases, with 18 bases spanning the gap.